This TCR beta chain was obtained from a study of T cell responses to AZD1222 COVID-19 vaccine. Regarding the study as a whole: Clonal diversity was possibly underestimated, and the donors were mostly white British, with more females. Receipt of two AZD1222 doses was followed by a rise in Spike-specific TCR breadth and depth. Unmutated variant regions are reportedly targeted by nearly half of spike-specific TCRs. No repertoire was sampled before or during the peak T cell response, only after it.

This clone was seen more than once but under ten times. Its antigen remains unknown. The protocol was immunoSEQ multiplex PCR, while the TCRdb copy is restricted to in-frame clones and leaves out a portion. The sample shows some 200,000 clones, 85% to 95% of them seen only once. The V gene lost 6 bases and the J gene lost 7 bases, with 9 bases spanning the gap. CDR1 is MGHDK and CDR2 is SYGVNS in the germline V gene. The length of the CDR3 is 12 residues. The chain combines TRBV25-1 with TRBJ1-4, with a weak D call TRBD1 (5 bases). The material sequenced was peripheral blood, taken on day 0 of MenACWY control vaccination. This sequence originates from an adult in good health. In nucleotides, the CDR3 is TGTGCCAGCAGACGAGGGACTGAAAAACTGTTTTTT. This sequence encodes CASRRGTEKLFF.